This TCR beta chain was sequenced during a study of blood T cell repertoires in COVID-19. Looking at the study overall: Donors in the United States, Italy and Spain gave samples during acute or convalescent COVID-19. T cells, B-cell-depleted T cells, or PBMCs provided the cDNA or gDNA that served as material.

The repertoire was sequenced with immunoSEQ multiplex PCR; TCRdb's copy has only in-frame clones and lacks some. The data contain under 300,000 clones, more than 80% of them singletons. The CDR3 sequence is 16 residues long. V shed 4 bases and J 0 bases; nucleotides not matched to a gene: 6. CDR1 and CDR2 from the germline V gene are SGHDT and YYEEEE. The receptor was isolated from a man aged 25 to 40 who had recovered from COVID-19. The chain couples TRBV5-6 to TRBJ1-3; TRBD1 matches 8 bases. Sequencing used peripheral blood. CDR3 residues: CASSLGQGGSGNTIYF. Here the CDR3 DNA reads TGTGCCAGCAGCCTAGGACAGGGCGGCTCTGGAAACACCATATATTTT.